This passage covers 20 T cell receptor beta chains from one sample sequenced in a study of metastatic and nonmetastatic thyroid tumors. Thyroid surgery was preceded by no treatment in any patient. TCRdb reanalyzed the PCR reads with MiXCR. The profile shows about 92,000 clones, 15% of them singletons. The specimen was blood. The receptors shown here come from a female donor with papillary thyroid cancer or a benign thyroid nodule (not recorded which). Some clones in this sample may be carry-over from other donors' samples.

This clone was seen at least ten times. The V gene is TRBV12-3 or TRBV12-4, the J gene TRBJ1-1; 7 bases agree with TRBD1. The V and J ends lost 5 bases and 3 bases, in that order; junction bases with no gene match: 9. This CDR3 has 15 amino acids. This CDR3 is CASSPREGADTEAFF. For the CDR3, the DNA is TGTGCCAGCAGTCCGCGCGAGGGGGCGGACACTGAAGCTTTCTTT.

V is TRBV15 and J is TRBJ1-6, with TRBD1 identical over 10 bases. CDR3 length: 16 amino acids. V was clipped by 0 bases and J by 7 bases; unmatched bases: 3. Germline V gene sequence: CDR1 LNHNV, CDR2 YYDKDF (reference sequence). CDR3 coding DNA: TGTGCCACCAGCAGAGATGAGACAGGGGGCAATTCACCCCTCCACTTT. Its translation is CATSRDETGGNSPLHF.

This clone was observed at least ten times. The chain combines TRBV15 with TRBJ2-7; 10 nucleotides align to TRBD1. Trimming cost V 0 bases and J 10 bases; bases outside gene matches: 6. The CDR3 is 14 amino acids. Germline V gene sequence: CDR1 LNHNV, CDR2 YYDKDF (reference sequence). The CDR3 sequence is CATSREVDRGSQYF. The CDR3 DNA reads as TGTGCCACCAGCAGAGAAGTGGACAGGGGGAGTCAGTACTTC.

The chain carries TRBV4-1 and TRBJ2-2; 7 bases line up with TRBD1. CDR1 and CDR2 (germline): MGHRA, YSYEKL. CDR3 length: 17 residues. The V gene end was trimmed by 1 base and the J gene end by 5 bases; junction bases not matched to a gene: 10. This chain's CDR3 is CASSQVLTGYNTGELFF. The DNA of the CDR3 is TGCGCCAGCAGCCAAGTCTTGACAGGGTATAATACCGGGGAGCTGTTTTTT.

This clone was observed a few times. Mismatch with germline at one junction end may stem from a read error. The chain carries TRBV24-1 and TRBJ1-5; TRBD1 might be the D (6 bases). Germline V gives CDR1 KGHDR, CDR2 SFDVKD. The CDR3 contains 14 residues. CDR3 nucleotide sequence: TGTGCCACCGGGCAGGGGCTCGAGGATCAGCCCCAGCACTTT. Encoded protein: CATGQGLEDQPQHF.

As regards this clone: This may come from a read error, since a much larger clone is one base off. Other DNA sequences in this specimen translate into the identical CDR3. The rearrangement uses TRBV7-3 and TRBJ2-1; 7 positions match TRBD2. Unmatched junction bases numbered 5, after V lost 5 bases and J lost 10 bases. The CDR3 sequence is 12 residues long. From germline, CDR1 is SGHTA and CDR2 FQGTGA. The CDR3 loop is CASSTPGGEQFF. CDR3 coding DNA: TGTGCCAGCAGCACCCCCGGGGGGGAGCAGTTCTTC.

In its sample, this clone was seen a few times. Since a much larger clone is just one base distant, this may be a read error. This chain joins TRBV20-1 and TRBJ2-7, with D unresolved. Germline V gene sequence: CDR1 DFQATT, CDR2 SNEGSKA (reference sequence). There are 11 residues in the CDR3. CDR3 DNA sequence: TGCAGTGCCGACTGGGGTTACGAGCGGTACTTC. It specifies CSADWGYERYF.

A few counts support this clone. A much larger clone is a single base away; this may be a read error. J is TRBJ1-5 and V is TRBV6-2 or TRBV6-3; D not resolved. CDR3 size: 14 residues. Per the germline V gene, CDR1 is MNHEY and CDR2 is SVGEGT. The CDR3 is CDSLGLGEGQPQHF. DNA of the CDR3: TGTGACAGCTTGGGCCTCGGGGAAGGTCAGCCCCAGCATTTT.

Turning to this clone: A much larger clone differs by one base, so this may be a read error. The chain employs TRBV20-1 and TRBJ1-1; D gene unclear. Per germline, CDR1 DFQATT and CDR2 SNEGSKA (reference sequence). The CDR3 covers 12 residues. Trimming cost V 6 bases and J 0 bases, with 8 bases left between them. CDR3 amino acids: CSAFCLNTEAFF. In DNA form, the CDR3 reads TGCAGTGCCTTCTGCCTGAACACTGAAGCTTTCTTT.

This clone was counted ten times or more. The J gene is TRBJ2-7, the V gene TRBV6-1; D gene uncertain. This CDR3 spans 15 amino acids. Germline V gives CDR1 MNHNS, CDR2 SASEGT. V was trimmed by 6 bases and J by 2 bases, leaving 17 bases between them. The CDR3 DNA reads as TGTGCCAGCAGATCCCTCGGGCAACCCCCCTACGAGCAGTACTTC. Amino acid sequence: CASRSLGQPPYEQYF.

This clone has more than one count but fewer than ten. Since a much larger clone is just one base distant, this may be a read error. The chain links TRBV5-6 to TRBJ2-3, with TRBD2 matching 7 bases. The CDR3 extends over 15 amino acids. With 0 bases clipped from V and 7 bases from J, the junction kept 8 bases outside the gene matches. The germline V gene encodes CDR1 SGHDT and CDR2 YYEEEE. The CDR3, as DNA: TGTGCCAGCAGCTTGGGACTAGCTGCTACGTATACGCAGTATTTT. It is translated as CASSLGLAATYTQYF.

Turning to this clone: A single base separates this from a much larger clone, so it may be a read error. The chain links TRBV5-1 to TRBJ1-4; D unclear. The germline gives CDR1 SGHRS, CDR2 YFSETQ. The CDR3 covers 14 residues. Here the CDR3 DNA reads TGCGCCAACAGCCTCGGGCCTTCTAATGAAAAACTGTTTTTT. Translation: CANSLGPSNEKLFF.

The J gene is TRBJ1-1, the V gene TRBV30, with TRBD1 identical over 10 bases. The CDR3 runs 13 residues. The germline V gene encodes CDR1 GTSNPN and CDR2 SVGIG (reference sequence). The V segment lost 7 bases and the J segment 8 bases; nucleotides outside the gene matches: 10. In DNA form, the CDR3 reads TGTGCCTCACCCCTGGGGGACAGGGGAGAAGCTTTCTTT. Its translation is CASPLGDRGEAFF.

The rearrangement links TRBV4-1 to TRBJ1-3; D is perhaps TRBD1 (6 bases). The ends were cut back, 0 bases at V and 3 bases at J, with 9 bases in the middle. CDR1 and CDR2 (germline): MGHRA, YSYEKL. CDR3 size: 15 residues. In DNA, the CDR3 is TGCGCCAGCAGCCAAGATCAAGGGGGTGGAAACACCATATATTTT. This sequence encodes CASSQDQGGGNTIYF.

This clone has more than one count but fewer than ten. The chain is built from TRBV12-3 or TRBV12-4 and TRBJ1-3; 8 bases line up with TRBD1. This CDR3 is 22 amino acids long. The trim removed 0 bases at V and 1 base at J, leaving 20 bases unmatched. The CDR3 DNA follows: TGTGCCAGCAGTTTAGCGGGGACCCGGACAGGGATAAGGCCGAAGTCTGGAAACACCATATATTTT. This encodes CASSLAGTRTGIRPKSGNTIYF.

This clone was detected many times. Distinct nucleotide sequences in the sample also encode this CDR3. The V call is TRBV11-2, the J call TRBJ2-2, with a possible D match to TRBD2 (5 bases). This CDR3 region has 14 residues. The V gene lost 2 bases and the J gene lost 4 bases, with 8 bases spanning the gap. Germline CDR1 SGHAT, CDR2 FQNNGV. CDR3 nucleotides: TGTGCCAGCAGCTTAACTAGTCCCACCGGGGAGCTGTTTTTT. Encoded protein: CASSLTSPTGELFF.

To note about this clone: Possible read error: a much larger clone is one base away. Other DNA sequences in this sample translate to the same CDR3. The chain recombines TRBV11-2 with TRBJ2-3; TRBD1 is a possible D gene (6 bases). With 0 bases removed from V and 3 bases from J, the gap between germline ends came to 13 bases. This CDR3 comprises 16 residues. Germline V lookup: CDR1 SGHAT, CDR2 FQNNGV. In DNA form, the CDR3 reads TGTGCCAGCAGCTTAGATGGCGAGGACAGTACAGATACGCAGTATTTT. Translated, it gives CASSLDGEDSTDTQYF.

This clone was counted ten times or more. In DNA form, the CDR3 reads TGTGCCAGCAGCCGTGATTCGGACAGGGTAAGAAATGAGCAGTTCTTC. It codes for CASSRDSDRVRNEQFF. This sequence joins TRBV28 and TRBJ2-1, with TRBD1 matching over 8 bases. The CDR3 loop spans 16 amino acids. After removal of 6 bases from V and 7 bases from J, the junction contained 14 bases not matched to a gene. Germline V lookup: CDR1 MDHEN, CDR2 SYDVKM.

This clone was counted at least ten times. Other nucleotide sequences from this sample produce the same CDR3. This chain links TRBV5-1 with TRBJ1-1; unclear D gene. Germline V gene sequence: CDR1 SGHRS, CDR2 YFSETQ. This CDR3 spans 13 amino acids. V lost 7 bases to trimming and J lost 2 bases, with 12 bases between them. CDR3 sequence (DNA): TGCGCCAGCGCCGTACACGTTAACACTGAAGCTTTCTTT. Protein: CASAVHVNTEAFF. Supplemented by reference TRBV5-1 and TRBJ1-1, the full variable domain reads KAGVTQTPRYLIKTRGQQVTLSCSPISGHRSVSWYQQTPGQGLQFLFEYFSETQRNKGNFPGRFSGRQFSNSRSEMNVSTLELGDSALYLCASAVHVNTEAFFGQGTRLTVV.

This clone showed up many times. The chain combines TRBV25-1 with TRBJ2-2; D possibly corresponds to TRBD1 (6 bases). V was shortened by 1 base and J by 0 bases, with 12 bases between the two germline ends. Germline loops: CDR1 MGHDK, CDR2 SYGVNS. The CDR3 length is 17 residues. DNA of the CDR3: TGTGCCAGCAGTGAATTTGTAGGGGACACGAACACCGGGGAGCTGTTTTTT. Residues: CASSEFVGDTNTGELFF.